A selection of T cell receptor beta chains follows, all from one sample in a study of high-grade serous ovarian cancer treatment subgroups. The data were produced by immunoSEQ multiplex PCR, yet TCRdb's version contains in-frame clones alone and is incomplete. The data contain 15,000 to 20,000 clones, approximately 70% of them singletons. Sequencing used tumor tissue. All receptors derive from a human donor with high-grade serous ovarian cancer. Both conserved end residues are part of each CDR3. The D gene is left open where the match is weak. The size of a clone is reported for some rows only, either as once, few or many, or as a class for expanded clones.

cdr3_aa clone_size v_call d_call j_call
CASSLGGYSYNEQFF - TRBV7-9 - TRBJ2-1
CASTPLAAEAFF - TRBV2 - TRBJ1-1
CASSLQGGRSSYEQYF - TRBV5-1 - TRBJ2-7
CASSPDQGEKLFF - TRBV18 - TRBJ1-4
CASTIKNIQYF - TRBV5-8 - TRBJ2-4
CASSPQGTGANVLTF - TRBV7-3 - TRBJ2-6
CASSLGVGETQYF - TRBV5-4 - TRBJ2-5
CASSPGDSRETQYF - TRBV5-1 TRBD1 TRBJ2-5
CASSQVGLAGGPAETQYF - TRBV14 TRBD2 TRBJ2-5
CASSRRGTRGTDTQYF - TRBV9 - TRBJ2-3
CASSRQGAYTEAFF - TRBV4-3 TRBD1 TRBJ1-1
CASSPREHGYTF few TRBV18 - TRBJ1-2
CASSLVGDSYNEQFF - TRBV5-6 - TRBJ2-1
CASSPRQGGHTGELFF - TRBV11-2 - TRBJ2-2
CAISALSGPRAYEQYF - TRBV10-3 - TRBJ2-7
CASSTRQGDYGYTF few TRBV7-2 TRBD1 TRBJ1-2
CASSAPTSGGLYNEQFF - TRBV9 TRBD2 TRBJ2-1
CASSLRSDRVAGELFF once TRBV7-3 TRBD1 TRBJ2-2
CSVAPQGSEQYF - TRBV29-1 - TRBJ2-7
CASQGVAGGRVQETQYF few TRBV7-2 TRBD2 TRBJ2-5
CASSSRSSYEQYF - TRBV7-9 - TRBJ2-7
CASSPISGGTETQYF - TRBV5-1 TRBD2 TRBJ2-5
CASSLEGRRIHTEAFF few TRBV7-9 - TRBJ1-1
CASSVAGTSGAYEQYF - TRBV9 TRBD2 TRBJ2-7
CASSLAQTSGGYTF - TRBV11-3 - TRBJ1-2
CASRATDSPNSPLHF - TRBV9 - TRBJ1-6
CASDRDRGYEQYF - TRBV6-1 TRBD1 TRBJ2-7
CASSFQGHPYNEQFF - TRBV19 - TRBJ2-1
CAWSVRAVEQFF - TRBV30 - TRBJ2-1
CASQTVNYGYTF once TRBV6-5 - TRBJ1-2
CATSRNLELMGDYGYTF - TRBV15 - TRBJ1-2
CASSLAGGRETQYF - TRBV5-6 TRBD2 TRBJ2-5
CASSFPPVYEQYF - TRBV5-1 - TRBJ2-7
CASSWSDETQYF - TRBV5-6 - TRBJ2-5
CASSSLGTGDEKLFF - TRBV28 TRBD1 TRBJ1-4
CASSLPYRQVGDEQFF - TRBV5-1 - TRBJ2-1
CASSLRRWDQPQHF once TRBV16 - TRBJ1-5
CASGAGSNSPLHF - TRBV6-6 - TRBJ1-6
CASSQVTAVSYEQYF - TRBV4-1 - TRBJ2-7
CASGVTGGMETQYF - TRBV10-3 TRBD2 TRBJ2-5
CASSFRGGQAEQYF - TRBV28 TRBD2 TRBJ2-7
CASSYPGVRRINEKLFF few TRBV7-9 - TRBJ1-4